This T cell receptor beta chain was found in a study of blood T cells in healthy people across ages. Study outcomes and limitations: Observed TCR beta diversity per million T cells went down as age went up. This fall followed a roughly linear course with age.

A note on this clonotype: Its cognate antigen is unknown. The junction departs from the called germline gene at one end, perhaps through a read error.

Russia was home to the donors, healthy Caucasian individuals aged roughly 6 to 95. A second PCR, run for about 7 to 11 cycles, used a sample-barcoded 5' primer plus a J-beta primer mix. MiXCR, applied by TCRdb to the 5' RACE reads, yields one record per CDR3 protein. The table includes 750,000 to 950,000 distinct CDR3 sequences, around half detected once. The sample consisted of blood. This sequence was found in a man aged 80 or over in good health.

The CDR3 bases are TGCAGCGCTGAAGGGGGTAGCTCCTACAATGAGCAGTTCTTC. It encodes CSAEGGSSYNEQFF. The rearrangement joins TRBV29-1 to TRBJ2-1; possibly TRBD1 for D (6 bases). This CDR3 is built from 14 residues. Germline loops: CDR1 SQVTM, CDR2 ANQGSEA.